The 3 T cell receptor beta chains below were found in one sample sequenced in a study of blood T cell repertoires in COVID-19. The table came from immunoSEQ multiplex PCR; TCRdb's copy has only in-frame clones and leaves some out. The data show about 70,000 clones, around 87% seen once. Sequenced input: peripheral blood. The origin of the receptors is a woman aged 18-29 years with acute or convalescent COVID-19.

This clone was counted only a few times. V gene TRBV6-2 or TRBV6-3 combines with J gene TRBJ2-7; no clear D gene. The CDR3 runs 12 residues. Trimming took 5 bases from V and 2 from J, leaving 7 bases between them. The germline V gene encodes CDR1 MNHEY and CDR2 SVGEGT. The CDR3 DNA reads TGTGCCAGCAGTGTTACTACCTACGAGCAGTACTTC. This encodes CASSVTTYEQYF.

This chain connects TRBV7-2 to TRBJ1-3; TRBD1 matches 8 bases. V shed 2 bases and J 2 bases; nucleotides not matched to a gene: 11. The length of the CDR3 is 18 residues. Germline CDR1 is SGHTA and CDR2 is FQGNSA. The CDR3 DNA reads TGTGCCAGCAGCTTAAAGGATGGGACAGGAGTCCCTGGAAACACCATATATTTT. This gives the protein CASSLKDGTGVPGNTIYF.

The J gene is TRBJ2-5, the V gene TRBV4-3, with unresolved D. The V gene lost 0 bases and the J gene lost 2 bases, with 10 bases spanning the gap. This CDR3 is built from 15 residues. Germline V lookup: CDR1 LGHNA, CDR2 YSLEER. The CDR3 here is CASSQEHNRQETQYF. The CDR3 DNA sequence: TGCGCCAGCAGCCAAGAACATAACAGACAAGAGACCCAGTACTTC.